Listed below are T cell receptor beta chains from one sample, sequenced in a study of T cells in Graves' hyperthyroidism and ophthalmopathy. MiXCR, applied by TCRdb to the multiplex PCR reads, yields one record per CDR3 protein. The table records nearly 750,000 distinct CDR3 sequences, about a third of them present only once. Sequenced sample: blood. The receptors derive from a middle-aged woman with Graves' hyperthyroidism. Each CDR3 is given with its conserved first and last residue.

CDR3 protein | V gene | CDR3 length | J gene
CASSFKQGDLPYEQYF | TRBV5-1 | 16 | TRBJ2-7
CASLELGNEQYF | TRBV2 | 12 | TRBJ2-7
CASSRHGPNTEAFF | TRBV7-9 | 14 | TRBJ1-1
CASSLVPGLAGGGYQETQYF | TRBV7-6 | 20 | TRBJ2-5
CASSELQGRGEKLFF | TRBV7-2 | 15 | TRBJ1-4
CATSNNRQGGEAFF | TRBV15 | 14 | TRBJ1-1
CASSYQAQGAGGYTF | TRBV28 | 15 | TRBJ1-2
CASSDSAFSNQPQHF | TRBV2 | 15 | TRBJ1-5
CATSDPGQGADTQYF | TRBV24-1 | 15 | TRBJ2-3
CASSKTGQGHGYTF | TRBV6-5 | 14 | TRBJ1-2
CSGGQGDGNTIYF | TRBV29-1 | 13 | TRBJ1-3
CASSATEGYEQYF | TRBV19 | 13 | TRBJ2-7
CASRPWRGGTGELFF | TRBV10-3 | 15 | TRBJ2-2
CASSLWGTTSGSPYEQYF | TRBV28 | 18 | TRBJ2-7
CASSPVTGRTGELFF | TRBV7-2 | 15 | TRBJ2-2
CAISDGTAGANVLTF | TRBV10-3 | 15 | TRBJ2-6
CASSLSRWETQYF | TRBV27 | 13 | TRBJ2-5